The next 25 T cell receptor beta chains were all read from a single sample in a study of OX40 agonist ivuxolimab in advanced cancers. Sequencing was performed with immunoSEQ multiplex PCR; in TCRdb, only in-frame clones are kept and a portion is missing. Of around 30,000 clones in the sample, about 93% are singletons; the top ten hold under 5.5%. Sample: CD4+ or CD8+ T cells sorted from blood, taken in a trial of the OX40 agonist ivuxolimab. These receptors all come from an adult with an advanced solid tumor such as melanoma, head and neck, liver or kidney cancer.

The rearrangement uses TRBV29-1 and TRBJ1-2; a possible D gene is TRBD1 (6 bases). The CDR3 totals 12 residues. Germline loops: CDR1 SQVTM, CDR2 ANQGSEA. Trimming removed 3 bases from V and 4 bases from J, with 9 bases in between. Here the CDR3 reads CSVEQGTYGYTF. In DNA form, the CDR3 reads TGCAGCGTTGAGCAGGGGACCTATGGCTACACCTTC.

The chain carries TRBV9 and TRBJ2-1; 8 nucleotides line up with TRBD2. Trimming took 4 bases from V and 8 from J; bases not matched to a gene: 17. In germline, CDR1 is SGDLS, CDR2 YYNGEE. There are 17 residues in the CDR3. The CDR3 reads CASSPRGFSGVIDEQFF. DNA of the CDR3: TGTGCCAGCAGCCCCCGGGGGTTTAGCGGGGTAATTGATGAGCAGTTCTTC. Together with reference TRBV9 and TRBJ2-1, the CDR3 gives the full variable domain: DSGVTQTPKHLITATGQRVTLRCSPRSGDLSVYWYQQSLDQGLQFLIQYYNGEERAKGNILERFSAQQFPDLHSELNLSSLELGDSALYFCASSPRGFSGVIDEQFFGPGTRLTVL.

The chain joins TRBV5-5 to TRBJ1-4, with TRBD1 matching 7 bases. With V trimmed by 1 base and J by 7 bases, 4 bases remained unmatched. CDR1 and CDR2 from the germline V gene are SGHKS and YYEKEE (reference sequence). CDR3 length: 14 amino acids. The chain's CDR3 is CASSLRQGSEKLFF. The CDR3 DNA reads as TGTGCCAGCAGCTTGAGACAGGGAAGTGAAAAACTGTTTTTT.

This chain uses TRBV10-2 with TRBJ2-5, with 7 positions matching TRBD1. Germline-derived CDR1 and CDR2 are WSHSY and SAAADI. With V trimmed by 6 bases and J by 5 bases, 6 bases remained unmatched. The CDR3 extends over 13 amino acids. CDR3 region: CASSDGTVETQYF. CDR3 nucleotides: TGCGCCAGCAGCGACGGGACAGTCGAGACCCAGTACTTC.

This clone turned up a few times. The rearrangement joins TRBV19 to TRBJ1-6, with no clear D. Trimming removed 0 bases from V and 9 bases from J, with 6 bases in between. This CDR3 comprises 13 residues. CDR1 LNHDA and CDR2 SQIVND come from the germline V gene (reference sequence). DNA of the CDR3: TGTGCCAGTAGTATAGACCGCCTTTCACCCCTCCACTTT. Protein: CASSIDRLSPLHF.

The chain recombines TRBV2 with TRBJ2-3, with D possibly TRBD1 on 6 matching bases. The CDR3 runs to 15 residues. The V end lost 7 bases, the J end lost 6 bases, and 20 bases lay between the germline ends. In germline, CDR1 is SNHLY, CDR2 FYNNEI. For the CDR3, the DNA is TGTGCCAGCAATTTGACAGGACCCCTTCGCGATACGCAGTATTTT. It is translated as CASNLTGPLRDTQYF.

J is TRBJ1-1 and V is TRBV7-9; D gene unclear. Germline-derived CDR1 and CDR2 are SEHNR and FQNEAQ (reference sequence). The CDR3 totals 12 residues. V was pared by 4 bases and J by 7 bases, with 10 bases between. CDR3 nucleotides: TGTGCCAGCAGCTCCCCGTGGGGTGAAGCTTTCTTT. Translating gives CASSSPWGEAFF.

This clone was counted only a few times. The chain carries TRBV7-9 and TRBJ2-7, with D perhaps TRBD2 (5 bases). With 4 bases removed from V and 5 bases from J, the gap between germline ends came to 15 bases. The CDR3 length is 14 residues. Germline V lookup: CDR1 SEHNR, CDR2 FQNEAQ (reference sequence). CDR3 protein: CASSSSVGEDEQYF. Written as DNA, the CDR3 is TGTGCCAGCAGCTCCTCTGTGGGAGAGGACGAGCAGTACTTC.

V and J are TRBV6-1 and TRBJ2-3, with TRBD1 matching 7 bases. Trimming took 8 bases from V and 1 from J; bases not matched to a gene: 9. The CDR3 sequence is 15 residues long. CDR1 MNHNS and CDR2 SASEGT come from the germline V gene. In DNA, the CDR3 is TGTGCCAGCGTTACGACAGGGTTTGGCACAGATACGCAGTATTTT. Amino acid sequence: CASVTTGFGTDTQYF.

This sequence joins TRBV5-8 and TRBJ1-1; maybe TRBD1 (6 bases). Per the germline V gene, CDR1 is SGHTS and CDR2 is YDEGEE. V was trimmed by 5 bases and J by 3 bases, leaving 17 bases between them. This CDR3 has 15 residues. The CDR3 nucleotides read TGTGCCAGCAGTCCGGGACATTTTGGGGACACTGAAGCTTTCTTT. Translated, it gives CASSPGHFGDTEAFF.

This clone was picked up one time. V is TRBV19 and J is TRBJ2-3, with TRBD2 identical over 7 bases. This CDR3 has 14 amino acids. Per germline, CDR1 LNHDA and CDR2 SQIVND (reference sequence). J lost 1 base, V lost 3 bases, and 1 base had no gene match. The CDR3 DNA reads as TGTGCCAGTAGTATGGGGGGGGGCACAGATACGCAGTATTTT. Translated, it gives CASSMGGGTDTQYF.

The J gene is TRBJ2-3, the V gene TRBV2; D perhaps matches TRBD2 (5 bases). The CDR3 length is 15 residues. V was trimmed by 0 bases and J by 4 bases, leaving 11 bases between them. The germline V gene encodes CDR1 SNHLY and CDR2 FYNNEI. For the CDR3, the DNA is TGTGCCAGCAGTGAAGCGTCACCTAGCTCAGATACGCAGTATTTT. Translated: CASSEASPSSDTQYF.

CDR3 DNA sequence: TGTGCCAGCAGCGTTGGTGAGCTTAATTCACCCCTCCACTTT. The encoded protein is CASSVGELNSPLHF. The chain employs TRBV9 and TRBJ1-6; D unresolved. V was cut by 2 bases and J by 6 bases, with 9 bases left in between. The CDR3 is made up of 14 amino acids. Germline V CDR1 and CDR2: SGDLS, YYNGEE. Using reference TRBV9 and TRBJ1-6 for the parts outside the CDR3, the full variable domain is DSGVTQTPKHLITATGQRVTLRCSPRSGDLSVYWYQQSLDQGLQFLIQYYNGEERAKGNILERFSAQQFPDLHSELNLSSLELGDSALYFCASSVGELNSPLHFGNGTRLTVT.

This chain links TRBV19 with TRBJ2-3; 12 bases match TRBD1. Trimming took 5 bases from V and 4 from J; bases not matched to a gene: 1. Germline CDR1 and CDR2: LNHDA and SQIVND (reference sequence). The CDR3 is 14 residues long. For the CDR3, the DNA is TGTGCCAGTAGTCGGGACAGGGGGCCAGATACGCAGTATTTT. Translated, it gives CASSRDRGPDTQYF.

The gene calls are TRBV18 and TRBJ1-5; D gene unclear. The V end lost 3 bases, the J end lost 0 bases, and 9 bases lay between the germline ends. Per the germline V gene, CDR1 is KGHSH and CDR2 is LQKENI. The length of the CDR3 is 15 residues. This CDR3 is CASSPIPNSNQPQHF. The CDR3, as DNA: TGTGCCAGCTCACCTATTCCTAATAGCAATCAGCCCCAGCATTTT.

Here the CDR3 DNA reads TGCGCCAGCAGCCAAGGAGTTTTGGACACAGATACGCAGTATTTT. It specifies CASSQGVLDTDTQYF. J is TRBJ2-3 and V is TRBV4-3; unclear D gene. The CDR3 runs 15 residues. Germline V CDR1 and CDR2: LGHNA, YSLEER. Trimming took 1 base from V and 2 from J, leaving 10 bases between them.

The chain joins TRBV30 to TRBJ2-7; D might be TRBD1 or TRBD2, each matching 5 bases. The germline V gene encodes CDR1 GTSNPN and CDR2 SVGIG (reference sequence). CDR3 size: 14 residues. Trimming took off 2 bases at V and 4 bases at J, with 15 bases between the two ends. The CDR3 sequence is CAWSSDRGPYEQYF. The CDR3 nucleotides are TGTGCCTGGAGTTCAGACCGGGGCCCTTACGAGCAGTACTTC.

The chain combines TRBV4-2 with TRBJ1-3, with D possibly TRBD1 on 5 matching bases. V lost 4 bases and J lost 3, with 16 bases in between. The CDR3 extends over 16 amino acids. The germline gives CDR1 LGHNA, CDR2 YNFKEQ. CDR3 bases: TGTGCCAGCAGCCCCCGGCGGGGCGCCTTTGGAAACACCATATATTTT. Translated, it gives CASSPRRGAFGNTIYF.

The chain recombines TRBV7-9 with TRBJ1-1; D unresolved. The V end lost 3 bases, the J end lost 3 bases, and 11 bases lay between the germline ends. The CDR3 spans 14 residues. CDR1 and CDR2 (germline): SEHNR, FQNEAQ (reference sequence). CDR3 region: CASSLHQDDTEAFF. For the CDR3, the DNA is TGTGCCAGCAGCTTGCACCAGGACGACACTGAAGCTTTCTTT.

The genes are TRBV4-2 and TRBJ2-7; TRBD2 agrees at 9 bases. The CDR3 extends over 18 amino acids. Unmatched junction bases numbered 12, after V lost 0 bases and J lost 3 bases. CDR1 and CDR2 (germline): LGHNA, YNFKEQ. The CDR3 DNA is TGTGCCAGCAGCCAAGACCAGCGGGAAGCGGGAGGTCTCTACGAGCAGTACTTC. It is translated as CASSQDQREAGGLYEQYF.

The chain is built from TRBV11-2 and TRBJ1-1; D possibly corresponds to TRBD1 (5 bases). CDR3 size: 13 residues. The V end was cut by 6 bases, the J end by 0 bases, with 8 bases between. Germline V gives CDR1 SGHAT, CDR2 FQNNGV. The CDR3 DNA follows: TGTGCCAGCAGGATGACAGTGAACACTGAAGCTTTCTTT. Translating it yields CASRMTVNTEAFF.

The V call is TRBV11-2, the J call TRBJ1-6; D ambiguous. The ends were cut back, 1 base at V and 10 bases at J, with 11 bases in the middle. CDR3 size: 14 residues. In germline, CDR1 is SGHAT, CDR2 FQNNGV. The CDR3 bases are TGTGCCAGCAGCTTAGGAGCCGGGTACTCACCCCTCCACTTT. It is translated as CASSLGAGYSPLHF. Using reference TRBV11-2 and TRBJ1-6 for the parts outside the CDR3, the full variable domain is EAGVAQSPRYKIIEKRQSVAFWCNPISGHATLYWYQQILGQGPKLLIQFQNNGVVDDSQLPKDRFSAERLKGVDSTLKIQPAKLEDSAVYLCASSLGAGYSPLHFGNGTRLTVT.

J is TRBJ2-5 and V is TRBV4-1; 8 bases match TRBD2. V dropped 2 bases and J dropped 7; count of bases not matched to a gene: 12. CDR3 length: 16 amino acids. Germline V CDR1 and CDR2: MGHRA, YSYEKL. CDR3 sequence (DNA): TGCGCCAGCAGCCAATGGGCGGGGGGCCAGTTCGGGACCCAGTACTTC. Amino acid sequence: CASSQWAGGQFGTQYF.

The gene calls are TRBV18 and TRBJ1-5; 11 bases are a match to TRBD1. The CDR3 runs to 18 residues. J lost 0 bases, V lost 4 bases, and 8 bases had no gene match. Germline V gene sequence: CDR1 KGHSH, CDR2 LQKENI. The CDR3 bases are TGTGCCAGCTCACTTAGGACAGGGGGCTCCGATAGCAATCAGCCCCAGCATTTT. Translated, it gives CASSLRTGGSDSNQPQHF.

The V gene is TRBV11-3, the J gene TRBJ1-1, with D uncertain. The germline V gene encodes CDR1 SGHNT and CDR2 YENEEA. The V end lost 2 bases, the J end lost 1 base, and 5 bases lay between the germline ends. This CDR3 has 13 residues. The CDR3 here is CASSLFENTEAFF. The CDR3 nucleotides read TGTGCCAGCAGCTTATTTGAGAACACTGAAGCTTTCTTT.